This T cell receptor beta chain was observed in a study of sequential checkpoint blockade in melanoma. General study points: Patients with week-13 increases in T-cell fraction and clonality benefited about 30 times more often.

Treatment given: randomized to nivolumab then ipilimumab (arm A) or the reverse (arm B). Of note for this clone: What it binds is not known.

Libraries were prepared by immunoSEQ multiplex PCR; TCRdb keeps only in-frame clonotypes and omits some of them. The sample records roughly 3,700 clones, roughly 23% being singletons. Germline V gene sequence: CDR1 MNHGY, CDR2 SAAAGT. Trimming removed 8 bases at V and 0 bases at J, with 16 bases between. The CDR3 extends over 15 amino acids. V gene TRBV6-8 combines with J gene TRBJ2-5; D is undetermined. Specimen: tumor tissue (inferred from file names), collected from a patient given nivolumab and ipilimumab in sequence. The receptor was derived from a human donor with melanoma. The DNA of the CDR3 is TGTGCCAGCGAGGAATGGCTCTCGTACCAAGAGACCCAGTACTTC. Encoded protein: CASEEWLSYQETQYF.